This T cell receptor (beta chain) was sequenced during a study of shared clonotypes between healthy human individuals. The CDR3 is 15 amino acids. V was trimmed by 1 base and J by 5 bases, leaving 16 bases between them. The V gene's germline CDR1 is SGHRS and CDR2 YFSETQ. In the case of this clone: The antigen is unknown.

General observations from the study: In this cohort, only blood was sampled, and tissue repertoires likely differ. Generally, naive subsets came out with larger estimated richness than memory subsets.

The run depth of the assay was deep. Genomic DNA (from each subset) was split evenly across several immunoSEQ plates. Clones were read by immunoSEQ multiplex PCR, and TCRdb kept only the in-frame ones, dropping some. The sample gives roughly 530,000 clones, 90% to 97% of which show up once; less than 0.06% is in the top ten. This clonotype was obtained from a woman under 40 in good health. The sample comprised naive CD4+ T cells sorted from blood. The sample's subset: CD45RA+ positively selected. This rearrangement joins TRBV5-1 to TRBJ2-7; D is uncertain. CDR3 sequence (DNA): TGCGCCAGCAGCTTGAAGCCGACCTCGACGGACGAGCAGTACTTC. Its protein is CASSLKPTSTDEQYF. The whole variable domain, remainder taken from reference TRBV5-1 and TRBJ2-7, is KAGVTQTPRYLIKTRGQQVTLSCSPISGHRSVSWYQQTPGQGLQFLFEYFSETQRNKGNFPGRFSGRQFSNSRSEMNVSTLELGDSALYLCASSLKPTSTDEQYFGPGTRLTVT.